This entry describes one TCR beta chain. The record originates from a study of T cell responses to AZD1222 COVID-19 vaccine. The data were produced by immunoSEQ multiplex PCR, yet TCRdb's version contains in-frame clones alone and is incomplete. The data contain 75,000 to 100,000 clones, approximately 87% of them singletons. CDR3 size: 13 residues. Per germline, CDR1 MRHNA and CDR2 SNTAGT. V was shortened by 4 bases and J by 7 bases, with 11 bases between the two germline ends. Sample: peripheral blood, taken on day 0 of AZD1222 vaccination. This chain links TRBV6-4 with TRBJ2-1; D not certain. The sequence was obtained from an adult in good health. Here the CDR3 reads CASSASLRNEQFF. Written as DNA, the CDR3 is TGTGCCAGCAGTGCATCGCTCCGAAATGAGCAGTTCTTC.